Following are 32 T cell receptor beta chains from one sample sequenced in a study of shared clonotypes between healthy human individuals. The repertoire was sequenced with immunoSEQ multiplex PCR; TCRdb's copy has only in-frame clones and lacks some. The data show some 2,100,000 clones, under 97% seen once. The sequencing sample was made of naive CD4+ T cells sorted from blood. The sample's subset: CD45RA+ positively selected. Receptor source: a man aged 18 to 30 in good health.

V gene TRBV29-1 combines with J gene TRBJ1-4; D possibly corresponds to TRBD1 (6 bases). The CDR3 runs to 13 residues. CDR1 and CDR2 (germline): SQVTM, ANQGSEA. Trimming took 7 bases from V and 5 from J, leaving 14 bases between them. The CDR3 DNA sequence: TGCAGCGCAAGGGGGGGCCCAAATGAAAAACTGTTTTTT. Its translation: CSARGGPNEKLFF.

The chain uses TRBV27 and TRBJ1-1, with no clear D. V was cut by 1 base and J by 0 bases, with 9 bases left in between. CDR1 and CDR2 (germline): MNHEY, SMNVEV (reference sequence). CDR3 length: 15 amino acids. Here the CDR3 DNA reads TGTGCCAGCAGTTTATATAAAGGTTTGAACACTGAAGCTTTCTTT. As protein: CASSLYKGLNTEAFF.

With regard to this clone: Other nucleotide sequences in the sample specify the same CDR3. The chain links TRBV6-6 to TRBJ2-2; TRBD1 matches 8 bases. The CDR3 loop spans 14 amino acids. J lost 4 bases, V lost 6 bases, and 4 bases had no gene match. CDR1 is MNHNY and CDR2 is SVGAGI in the germline V gene (reference sequence). CDR3 residues: CASSGQGGTGELFF. In DNA, the CDR3 is TGTGCCAGCAGCGGACAGGGTGGCACCGGGGAGCTGTTTTTT.

The rearrangement links TRBV5-4 to TRBJ1-1; D gene uncertain. The CDR3 consists of 14 residues. Trimming took 4 bases from V and 2 from J, leaving 12 bases between them. Germline V lookup: CDR1 SGHNT, CDR2 YYREEE (reference sequence). CDR3 DNA: TGTGCCAGCAGCACAAGACCCGACAACACTGAAGCTTTCTTT. Protein sequence: CASSTRPDNTEAFF.

Comment on this clone: A much larger clone lies a single base off, so this may be a read error. The identical CDR3 is also encoded by other nucleotide sequences in the sample. This chain uses TRBV9 with TRBJ1-2; D is perhaps TRBD1 (6 bases). Trimming removed 4 bases at V and 2 bases at J, with 9 bases between. The CDR3 is 13 residues long. CDR1 SGDLS and CDR2 YYNGEE come from the germline V gene. The CDR3 sequence is CASSPDRNYGYTF. The CDR3 DNA is TGTGCCAGCAGCCCGGACAGAAACTATGGCTACACCTTC.

This sequence joins TRBV7-8 and TRBJ1-6; D gene uncertain. The germline V gene encodes CDR1 SGHVS and CDR2 FQNEAQ. The V end lost 0 bases, the J end lost 8 bases, and 11 bases lay between the germline ends. The CDR3 is made up of 15 amino acids. CDR3: CASSLARERDSPLHF. The CDR3 DNA follows: TGTGCCAGCAGCTTAGCGCGAGAACGTGATTCACCCCTCCACTTT.

The chain carries TRBV29-1 and TRBJ2-1; possible D gene TRBD2, 6 bases. This CDR3 is built from 12 residues. The V gene's germline CDR1 is SQVTM and CDR2 ANQGSEA. V was cut by 6 bases and J by 10 bases, with 16 bases left in between. CDR3: CSVWGLGREQFF. The CDR3 DNA reads as TGCAGCGTATGGGGACTCGGTCGGGAGCAGTTCTTC.

The chain couples TRBV5-1 to TRBJ2-7; D is perhaps TRBD2 (5 bases). This CDR3 spans 15 amino acids. The germline V gene encodes CDR1 SGHRS and CDR2 YFSETQ. V lost 0 bases, J lost 1 base, and 11 bases lay in between. The CDR3 sequence is CASSLGASLSYEQYF. CDR3 sequence (DNA): TGCGCCAGCAGCTTGGGGGCTAGCCTATCCTACGAGCAGTACTTC.

This clone was detected a few times. The CDR3 is CASSRTSGAYNEQFF. In DNA form, the CDR3 reads TGTGCCAGCTCAAGGACTAGCGGGGCTTACAATGAGCAGTTCTTC. J is TRBJ2-1 and V is TRBV18; 12 bases are shared with TRBD2. The CDR3 has 15 amino acids. CDR1 and CDR2 (germline): KGHSH, LQKENI. V gave up 5 bases and J gave up 4 bases; unmatched junction bases: 3.

V gene TRBV4-1 combines with J gene TRBJ1-2, with 7 bases lining up with TRBD1. The CDR3 runs to 15 residues. Germline V gene sequence: CDR1 MGHRA, CDR2 YSYEKL. Losses at the gene ends were 3 bases for V and 5 bases for J; bases not matched to a gene: 9. CDR3 sequence reads: CASSQDRQGWYGYTF. As DNA, the CDR3 is TGCGCCAGCAGCCAGGATCGACAGGGATGGTATGGCTACACCTTC.

The chain links TRBV27 to TRBJ2-7; 9 bases map to TRBD2. V shed 7 bases and J 4 bases; nucleotides not matched to a gene: 11. CDR1 and CDR2 from the germline V gene are MNHEY and SMNVEV (reference sequence). The length of the CDR3 is 15 residues. The CDR3 nucleotides are TGTGCCAGCACCCAATCTAGCGGGGCCGGGTACGAGCAGTACTTC. It is translated as CASTQSSGAGYEQYF.

The chain uses TRBV5-1 and TRBJ1-1; maybe TRBD1 (5 bases). Trimming left V 2 bases short and J 6 bases short, with 14 bases between. CDR3 size: 14 residues. Germline V lookup: CDR1 SGHRS, CDR2 YFSETQ. This CDR3 reads CASSLQEARAEAFF. CDR3 DNA sequence: TGCGCCAGCAGCTTACAGGAGGCGCGCGCTGAAGCTTTCTTT.

This chain joins TRBV5-1 and TRBJ2-7; D is possibly TRBD1 (5 bases). There are 15 residues in the CDR3. Germline V lookup: CDR1 SGHRS, CDR2 YFSETQ. The V gene lost 4 bases and the J gene lost 7 bases, with 21 bases spanning the gap. In nucleotides, the CDR3 is TGCGCCAGCAGCCAGACTGACAGCCTAGTTGGGGAGCAGTACTTC. It codes for CASSQTDSLVGEQYF.

This clone was seen just once. The chain links TRBV28 to TRBJ1-1; tentatively, D is TRBD1 (5 bases). This CDR3 contains 11 residues. Germline lookup yields CDR1 MDHEN and CDR2 SYDVKM. With 10 bases removed from V and 5 bases from J, the gap between germline ends came to 11 bases. CDR3 sequence (DNA): TGTGCCATCGCCGGGGGGACTGAAGCTTTCTTT. It is translated as CAIAGGTEAFF.

The J gene is TRBJ1-1, the V gene TRBV18; no firm D call. Trimming removed 6 bases from V and 10 bases from J, with 12 bases in between. Germline lookup yields CDR1 KGHSH and CDR2 LQKENI. The CDR3 runs 11 residues. CDR3 loop: CASSPSMGAFF. The CDR3 nucleotides are TGTGCCAGCTCTCCATCGATGGGAGCTTTCTTT.

This rearrangement joins TRBV27 to TRBJ1-6, with D tentatively TRBD1 (5 bases). CDR3 length: 17 residues. CDR1 and CDR2 (germline): MNHEY, SMNVEV (reference sequence). Trimming cost V 5 bases and J 5 bases, with 19 bases left between them. The CDR3: CASSGGPGAGHNSPLHF. Here the CDR3 DNA reads TGTGCCAGCAGTGGGGGACCTGGCGCTGGGCATAATTCACCCCTCCACTTT.

The rearrangement joins TRBV28 to TRBJ1-2; D possibly corresponds to TRBD1 (5 bases). Trimming removed 8 bases from V and 2 bases from J, with 12 bases in between. The CDR3 loop spans 13 amino acids. Germline CDR1 reads MDHEN; CDR2 reads SYDVKM. The CDR3 DNA reads as TGTGCCAGCTCTCGGGGCGCAAACTATGGCTACACCTTC. It specifies CASSRGANYGYTF.

The chain is built from TRBV5-1 and TRBJ2-2; 8 bases are shared with TRBD2. Germline trimming cut 7 bases from V and 5 bases from J; bases unmatched to any gene: 7. Germline assignment: CDR1 SGHRS and CDR2 YFSETQ. The CDR3 totals 14 residues. The CDR3 protein is CASSGTSGTGELFF. CDR3 bases: TGCGCCAGCTCCGGGACTAGTGGGACCGGGGAGCTGTTTTTT.

This rearrangement joins TRBV30 to TRBJ2-2; D gene ambiguous. The germline V gene has CDR1 GTSNPN and CDR2 SVGIG (reference sequence). Trimming took off 0 bases at V and 6 bases at J, with 5 bases between the two ends. The CDR3 covers 12 residues. The CDR3 bases are TGTGCCTGGAGTGTACGCCCCGGGGAGCTGTTTTTT. Translation: CAWSVRPGELFF.

The chain combines TRBV7-6 with TRBJ2-7, with 7 bases matching TRBD1. This CDR3 contains 16 residues. Per the germline V gene, CDR1 is SGHVS and CDR2 is FNYEAQ. The trim removed 0 bases at V and 2 bases at J, leaving 7 bases unmatched. The chain's CDR3 is CASSLAQGVSPYEQYF. Written as DNA, the CDR3 is TGTGCCAGCAGCTTAGCCCAGGGGGTTTCCCCCTACGAGCAGTACTTC. Based on the CDR3 plus reference TRBV7-6 and TRBJ2-7, the full variable domain is GAGVSQSPRYKVTKRGQDVALRCDPISGHVSLYWYRQALGQGPEFLTYFNYEAQQDKSGLPNDRFSAERPEGSISTLTIQRTEQRDSAMYRCASSLAQGVSPYEQYFGPGTRLTVT.

The chain employs TRBV7-9 and TRBJ1-4; D is ambiguous. Germline V gene lookup returns CDR1 SEHNR and CDR2 FQNEAQ (reference sequence). The germline V and J ends were trimmed by 1 base and 3 bases, with 6 bases remaining between them. The CDR3 has 14 residues. The CDR3 reads CASSLGWANEKLFF. Written as DNA, the CDR3 is TGTGCCAGCAGCTTAGGATGGGCTAATGAAAAACTGTTTTTT.

The chain combines TRBV7-2 with TRBJ1-4, with TRBD1 matching over 8 bases. V was pared by 1 base and J by 6 bases, with 10 bases of the junction left unmatched. The length of the CDR3 is 17 residues. Per germline, CDR1 SGHTA and CDR2 FQGNSA. The CDR3 DNA reads as TGTGCCAGCAGCTTAGAGGCAGGGGGCGCGGTGCATGAAAAACTGTTTTTT. Protein product: CASSLEAGGAVHEKLFF.

The CDR3, as DNA: TGTGCCAGCAGTTACTCGGACAGGGGGCTCTACGAGCAGTACTTC. This translates into CASSYSDRGLYEQYF. V gene TRBV6-6 combines with J gene TRBJ2-7; TRBD1 matches at 11 bases. V dropped 0 bases and J dropped 3; count of bases not matched to a gene: 1. CDR1 is MNHNY, CDR2 SVGAGI, per germline (reference sequence). CDR3 length equals 15 residues.

J is TRBJ2-1 and V is TRBV6-1; TRBD1 matches at 9 bases. CDR1 MNHNS and CDR2 SASEGT come from the germline V gene. The CDR3 runs to 15 residues. V lost 10 bases to trimming and J lost 8 bases; unmatched junction nucleotides: 15. The CDR3 DNA sequence: TGTGCCACCTTAAAGGGACAGGGAGGGGGCGATGAGCAGTTCTTC. As protein: CATLKGQGGGDEQFF.

V usage is TRBV28 and J usage is TRBJ1-1; 10 bases are shared with TRBD1. This CDR3 contains 19 residues. The germline V gene encodes CDR1 MDHEN and CDR2 SYDVKM. J lost 3 bases, V lost 6 bases, and 19 bases had no gene match. Written as DNA, the CDR3 is TGTGCCAGCAGACAGACAGGGGGCCTAAAACAGGTACTGGACACTGAAGCTTTCTTT. This codes for CASRQTGGLKQVLDTEAFF.

The chain combines TRBV6-1 with TRBJ1-5; 10 bases are shared with TRBD1. This CDR3 contains 17 residues. V dropped 4 bases and J dropped 0; count of bases not matched to a gene: 6. Germline V gene lookup returns CDR1 MNHNS and CDR2 SASEGT. Here the CDR3 DNA reads TGTGCCAGCAGTGGTGACAGGGGGCCATATAGCAATCAGCCCCAGCATTTT. Its translation is CASSGDRGPYSNQPQHF.

This chain uses TRBV5-4 with TRBJ1-2; no clear D gene. The germline gives CDR1 SGHNT, CDR2 YYREEE (reference sequence). Trimming took off 4 bases at V and 0 bases at J, with 10 bases between the two ends. CDR3 size: 14 residues. The CDR3 sequence is CASSPDGANYGYTF. Here the CDR3 DNA reads TGTGCCAGCAGCCCGGACGGAGCTAACTATGGCTACACCTTC.

The chain combines TRBV18 with TRBJ1-4, with a tentative D call TRBD1 (5 bases). This CDR3 contains 16 residues. Germline V gene data show CDR1 as KGHSH and CDR2 as LQKENI. V was shortened by 6 bases and J by 0 bases, with 14 bases between the two germline ends. CDR3 in amino acids: CASSPGATTTNEKLFF. CDR3 nucleotides: TGTGCCAGCTCCCCCGGGGCGACTACAACTAATGAAAAACTGTTTTTT.

V usage is TRBV18 and J usage is TRBJ2-7; tentatively, D is TRBD2 (6 bases). This CDR3 is built from 15 residues. V was shortened by 2 bases and J by 2 bases, with 13 bases between the two germline ends. Germline V lookup: CDR1 KGHSH, CDR2 LQKENI. The CDR3 DNA reads TGTGCCAGCTCACCAAGTACCGCGGGGACCTACGAGCAGTACTTC. It is translated as CASSPSTAGTYEQYF.

This clone was detected a few times. Within the sample, other DNA sequences also encode this same CDR3. The rearrangement links TRBV5-1 to TRBJ2-1, with 9 bases lining up with TRBD2. The CDR3 is made up of 15 amino acids. Germline-derived CDR1 and CDR2 are SGHRS and YFSETQ. V was pared by 4 bases and J by 0 bases, with 2 bases of the junction left unmatched. CDR3: CASSPAGGSYNEQFF. The CDR3 DNA sequence: TGCGCCAGCAGCCCAGCGGGAGGCTCCTACAATGAGCAGTTCTTC.

This rearrangement joins TRBV2 to TRBJ2-1; 10 bases agree with TRBD2. The V gene end was trimmed by 4 bases and the J gene end by 4 bases; junction bases not matched to a gene: 4. Germline V gene data show CDR1 as SNHLY and CDR2 as FYNNEI. The CDR3 covers 15 residues. CDR3 loop: CASSVLAGGYNEQFF. In DNA, the CDR3 is TGTGCCAGCAGTGTCTTAGCGGGGGGTTACAATGAGCAGTTCTTC.

The V call is TRBV11-1, the J call TRBJ2-5; 13 nucleotides agree with TRBD2. CDR3 length equals 16 residues. The V gene's germline CDR1 is SGHAT and CDR2 FQDESV (reference sequence). Trimming removed 5 bases from V and 1 base from J; junction bases left unmatched: 4. The CDR3 nucleotides are TGTGCCAGCAGCCGACTAGCGGGGGGACTCCAAGAGACCCAGTACTTC. Translation: CASSRLAGGLQETQYF.